This T cell receptor beta chain was found in a study of cytomegalovirus exposure and HLA in healthy donors. 13 Jbeta primers and 60 Vbeta primers were used for the PCR. This table comes from immunoSEQ multiplex PCR, and its TCRdb copy is limited to in-frame clones, with some not included. The repertoire table contains approximately 40,000 clones. Germline V lookup: CDR1 SEHNR, CDR2 FQNEAQ (reference sequence). Between the trimmed V and J ends, which lost 4 bases and 0 bases, there was a span of 15 bases. The CDR3 is 16 amino acids. The chain combines TRBV7-9 with TRBJ2-5; D is undetermined. The receptor was isolated from a human donor in good health. Specimen: PBMCs. DNA for the CDR3: TGTGCCAGCAGCTCCAACAGCAAGCATTACCAAGAGACCCAGTACTTC. It encodes CASSSNSKHYQETQYF.